This T cell receptor (beta chain) is from a study of glioma-infiltrating T cells after dendritic cell vaccination (dated by TCRdb to the mid-2010s). In the study overall: A cohort of approximately 15 glioblastoma patients from Phase I and II dendritic cell vaccination trials was included, of whom 9 were newly diagnosed and 6 had recurrent disease. Between about 2002 and 2013, the patients were given dendritic cell vaccination pulsed with autologous tumor lysate. The vaccine was prepared from monocyte-derived dendritic cells that were cultured for approximately seven days with IL-4 and GM-CSF and then pulsed overnight with autologous tumor lysate. Each patient got three intradermal injections of the dendritic cell vaccine, spaced at biweekly intervals, in the arm below the axilla. In glioblastoma patients vaccinated with dendritic cells, deep sequencing of TCR beta CDR3 regions served to measure the amount of tumor-infiltrating lymphocytes and to compare repertoires between tumor and blood. Survival after dendritic cell vaccination was correlated with TCR sequencing metrics, including TIL content and tumor-blood repertoire overlap. Study-level results and caveats: TCR clonality showed no direct relationship with survival, which suggests that a diverse polyclonal response may matter. Higher estimated pretreatment TIL content predicted longer time to progression and overall survival after dendritic cell vaccination. The cohort was small and heterogeneous, and full blood and tumor sets were available for few patients, with initial-recurrent tumor pairs available for even fewer patients. The response model built on TCR overlap across three groups was characterized as speculative, with prospective validation still needed.

TCRB CDR3 regions were amplified from 1.5 to 2 ug genomic DNA, or all available DNA if less, using the immunoSEQ assay. The multiplex PCR employed 60 forward primers targeting TCR V beta segments and 13 reverse primers targeting J beta segments. To estimate the number of reads per starting template, synthetic control templates were added to each sample at limiting dilution. The Illumina HiSeq System generated sequencing reads of 87 bp. Regarding the original processing steps: PCR and sequencing errors were removed by merging closely related sequences with a nearest neighbor algorithm. TCR overlap was defined as the percentage of unique tumor TCR beta sequences that were also found in the peripheral blood of the same patient. The table was pulled from immuneACCESS by TCRdb, which kept in-frame rearrangements only. Such tables lose some clones; where checked, under half of the loss comes from unresolved V genes, and the rest has no known cause. V and J calls plus clone size are reproduced from that table; the DNA served to infer D and trimming. This sample has about 95,000 clones in its table, and 85% of those were observed once. 2.5% to 3% of the sample is in the top ten clones.

The CDR3 contains 15 residues, cysteine and phenylalanine counted. Only the CDR3 part of the read is kept: 45 bases, read in frame from the first base. V trim: 1 base; J trim: 5 bases; unmatched bases: 6. Reading the germline V gene gives CDR1 LGHNA and CDR2 YNFKEQ. Comment on this clone: The antigen it recognizes is unknown. Base qualities were left out, and no much larger clone turns up one base away.

Selection of patients required sufficient residual fresh-frozen tumor tissue and over two years of available survival data. Although molecular status otherwise differed among the glioblastoma patients, no patient had an isocitrate dehydrogenase mutation. PBMC collection took place before vaccination, two weeks after the third vaccination, and at tumor progression if progression occurred. Genomic DNA was extracted with the Qiagen DNeasy Blood extraction Kit. The rearranged segments are TRBV4-2 and TRBJ2-7, with TRBD2 identical over 9 junction bases. The input for sequencing was blood, taken before dendritic cell vaccination. The sequence derives from a human donor with glioblastoma. The nucleotide sequence reads as follows: TGTGCCAGCAGCCAAGTGGTAGCGGGAGTAGACGAGCAGTACTTC. Its translation is CASSQVVAGVDEQYF.